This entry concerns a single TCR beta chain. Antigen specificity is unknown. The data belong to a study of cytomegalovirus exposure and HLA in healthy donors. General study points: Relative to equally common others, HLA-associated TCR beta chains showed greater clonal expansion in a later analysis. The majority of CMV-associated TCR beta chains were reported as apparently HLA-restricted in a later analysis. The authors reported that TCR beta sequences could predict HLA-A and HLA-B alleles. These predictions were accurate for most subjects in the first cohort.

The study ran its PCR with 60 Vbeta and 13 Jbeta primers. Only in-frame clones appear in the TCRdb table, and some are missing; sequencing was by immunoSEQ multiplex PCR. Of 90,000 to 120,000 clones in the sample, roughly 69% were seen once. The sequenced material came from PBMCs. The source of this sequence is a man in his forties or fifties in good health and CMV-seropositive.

CDR3 residues: CASSRNSPGELFF. CDR3 in DNA: TGTGCCAGCAGCCGGAACAGCCCAGGGGAGCTGTTTTTT. The chain employs TRBV27 and TRBJ2-2; D unclear. The CDR3 is 13 amino acids. The germline V and J ends were trimmed by 6 bases and 8 bases, with 13 bases remaining between them. CDR1 and CDR2 from the germline V gene are MNHEY and SMNVEV (reference sequence).